A selection of T cell receptor beta chains follows, all from one sample in a study of blood T cell repertoires in COVID-19. The protocol was immunoSEQ multiplex PCR, while the TCRdb copy is restricted to in-frame clones and leaves out a portion. This table has 97,000 or so clones, almost 85% appearing once. Sequencing was performed on peripheral blood. These receptors all stem from a man between 65 and 80 years old with acute or convalescent COVID-19. Each CDR3 is given with its conserved first and last residue. The D gene is left open where the match is weak. Not all rows give a size; the values are once, few, many and, for expanded clones, a class.

clone size	D gene	V gene	J gene	CDR3 DNA	CDR3 protein
-	TRBD1	TRBV3-1/TRBV3-2	TRBJ1-1	TGTGCCAGCAGCCATTGGGACAGGGGGCTTTCTGAAGCTTTCTTT	CASSHWDRGLSEAFF
-	TRBD1	TRBV27	TRBJ1-4	TGTGCCAGCAGTTCAACCGGGACAGGAGCCAGGGACGAAAAACTGTTTTTT	CASSSTGTGARDEKLFF
-	-	TRBV2	TRBJ1-3	TGTGCCAGCAGTCCCGTTAGGGGGTCTGGAAACACCATATATTTT	CASSPVRGSGNTIYF
-	-	TRBV7-3	TRBJ2-5	TGTGCCAGCAGCTTAACGGTCTGGGGCTCCCAAGAGACCCAGTACTTC	CASSLTVWGSQETQYF
once	-	TRBV30	TRBJ2-1	TGTGCCTGGATCGTCGGGACTTCAATTTACAATGAGCAGTTCTTC	CAWIVGTSIYNEQFF
-	-	TRBV7-2	TRBJ2-7	TGTGCCAGCAGCTTTTTTCAGGGTAATCCCTACGAGCAGTACTTC	CASSFFQGNPYEQYF
-	-	TRBV7-8	TRBJ2-2	TGTGCCAGCAGCTTTCAAGTCGCCGGGAACACCGGGGAGCTGTTTTTT	CASSFQVAGNTGELFF
-	TRBD1	TRBV7-3	TRBJ2-6	TGTGCCAGCAGCTCAAGGACAGGGACTGGGGCCAACGTCCTGACTTTC	CASSSRTGTGANVLTF
few	-	TRBV9	TRBJ2-7	TGTGCCAGCAGCCCCGGACAAGGGCCCTTCTACGAGCAGTACTTC	CASSPGQGPFYEQYF
-	-	TRBV18	TRBJ1-1	TGTGCCAGCTCGCTCAAGGGAGAACCCGATCGCTTC	CASSLKGEPDRF
once	-	TRBV12-3/TRBV12-4	TRBJ1-2	TGTGCCAGCAGTTCCCCCGGGAATTATGGCTACACCTTC	CASSSPGNYGYTF
-	-	TRBV7-8	TRBJ1-1	TGTGCCAGCAGCGGTAGACTTCCAGAAGCTTTCTTT	CASSGRLPEAFF
few	TRBD2	TRBV7-6	TRBJ2-3	TGTGCCAGCAGCTTATTACTAGCGGGGGGGACCAGCACAGATACGCAGTATTTT	CASSLLLAGGTSTDTQYF
-	TRBD2	TRBV28	TRBJ2-5	TGTGCCAGCAGGACTAGCGCACTGACTAAGGAGACCCAGTACTTC	CASRTSALTKETQYF
-	-	TRBV28	TRBJ2-7	TGTGCCAGCAGTTTCTTCGTTCAGGGGCACTCCTACGAGCAGTACTTC	CASSFFVQGHSYEQYF
-	TRBD2	TRBV6-6	TRBJ2-1	TGTGCCAGCAGCGGGGGACTAGCGGGAGAGCCCCGAACCCTCTCCTACAATGAGCAGTTCTTC	CASSGGLAGEPRTLSYNEQFF
once	-	TRBV7-9	TRBJ1-2	TGTGCCAGCAGCCCACAACAGGGAACGGGTGGCTACACCTTC	CASSPQQGTGGYTF
-	TRBD2	TRBV18	TRBJ2-3	TGTGCCAGCTCGCCTACTAGCGGGAGGAGCACAGATACGCAGTATTTT	CASSPTSGRSTDTQYF
-	-	TRBV5-1	TRBJ2-7	TGCGCCAGCAGCTTGGCCTATGCGCAGGGTGTAACCGAGCAGTACTTC	CASSLAYAQGVTEQYF
few	-	TRBV30	TRBJ1-2	TGTGCCTGGATGAGTAACTATGGCTACACCTTC	CAWMSNYGYTF
-	TRBD2	TRBV5-1	TRBJ2-5	TGCGCCAGCAGCTTGATGGCGGGGGGGATTAAAGAGACCCAGTACTTC	CASSLMAGGIKETQYF
-	-	TRBV13	TRBJ1-2	TGTGCCAGCAGCTCGAAGACGTCGGGCAGGGCCTATGGCTACACCTTC	CASSSKTSGRAYGYTF
few	-	TRBV19	TRBJ1-2	TGTGCCAGTAGTTCCTTAACAACAGGGCTTGGCTACACCTTC	CASSSLTTGLGYTF
-	-	TRBV6-2/TRBV6-3	TRBJ2-6	TGTGCCAGCAGTTACGACAGGATAAACTCTGGGGCCAACGTCCTGACTTTC	CASSYDRINSGANVLTF
-	-	TRBV19	TRBJ1-5	TGTGCCAGTAGTATCTTCTGGACAGCTCGTAGCAATCAGCCCCAGCATTTT	CASSIFWTARSNQPQHF
-	TRBD1	TRBV10-3	TRBJ2-7	TGTGCCATCAGTTCCCCCCGACAGGGGAGATCCTACGAGCAGTACTTC	CAISSPRQGRSYEQYF
-	-	TRBV30	TRBJ1-2	TGTGCCTGGAGTGATTTGGGCCACTATGGCTACACCTTC	CAWSDLGHYGYTF
once	-	TRBV19	TRBJ2-3	TGTGCCAGTAGCCTTGGGGGGATAGATACGCAGTATTTT	CASSLGGIDTQYF
-	-	TRBV7-2	TRBJ2-7	TGTGCCAGCAGCTTAGGCGGCAACTCCTACGAGCAGTACTTC	CASSLGGNSYEQYF
-	-	TRBV7-9	TRBJ1-5	TGTGCCAGCAGCCCCCAGGGGAATCAGCCCCAGCATTTT	CASSPQGNQPQHF
-	-	TRBV5-1	TRBJ2-5	TGCGCCAGCAGCTTGAACCGGGAGACCCAGTACTTC	CASSLNRETQYF
-	-	TRBV27	TRBJ2-2	TGTGCCAGCAGTTTACTCGGGGAGCTGTTTTTT	CASSLLGELFF